Below, 30 T cell receptor beta chains from the same sample are listed, as sequenced in a study of blood T cells in healthy people across ages (dated by TCRdb to between 2015 and 2016). Receptor libraries were prepared by 5' RACE. Sequencing was carried out with an Illumina HiSeq 2500. The second PCR ran for about 7 to 11 cycles and used a J-beta primer mix along with a sample-barcoded 5' primer. The public reads were reanalyzed by TCRdb: fastp trimming at Q25, MiXCR alignment, in-frame beta chains only. Each entry merges the rows of one CDR3 protein and shows their most common DNA and genes. The sample data list roughly 1,100,000 distinct CDR3 sequences, and 20% to 25% of these were observed just once. About 0.72% of the sample lies in the top ten. These same records also appear under a second study, on T cells of mothers and their children.

The sample taken for sequencing was blood. These receptors came from a girl aged 2-10 years in good health.

This clonotype has a count of ten or more. The rearrangement joins TRBV20-1 to TRBJ2-2; 9 bases match TRBD2. From germline, CDR1 is DFQATT and CDR2 SNEGSKA (reference sequence). This CDR3 is 16 amino acids long. J was trimmed by 5 bases and V by 0 bases; bases with no gene match: 7. The CDR3 protein is CSARDSASGITGELFF. DNA for the CDR3: TGCAGTGCTAGAGATTCTGCTAGCGGGATTACCGGGGAGCTGTTTTTT.

As to this clonotype: A junction end diverges from the germline sequence, so it may reflect a read error. V is TRBV5-1 and J is TRBJ2-7; TRBD2 agrees at 11 bases. This CDR3 has 14 amino acids. Germline assignment: CDR1 SGHRS and CDR2 YFSETQ. The CDR3 DNA reads as TGCGCCAACAGCGGGACTAGCGGTGACTACGAGCAGTACTTC. It encodes CANSGTSGDYEQYF. The entire variable domain, with the rest obtained from reference TRBV5-1 and TRBJ2-7, is as follows: KAGVTQTPRYLIKTRGQQVTLSCSPISGHRSVSWYQQTPGQGLQFLFEYFSETQRNKGNFPGRFSGRQFSNSRSEMNVSTLELGDSALYLCANSGTSGDYEQYFGPGTRLTVT.

This clonotype turned up a few times. This sequence joins TRBV18 and TRBJ1-2; TRBD1 matches at 9 bases. After removal of 5 bases from V and 4 bases from J, the junction contained 2 bases not matched to a gene. CDR3 length: 13 amino acids. Germline V gives CDR1 KGHSH, CDR2 LQKENI. The CDR3 DNA reads TGTGCCAGCTCAAGGACAGGGGCCTATGGCTACACCTTC. It specifies CASSRTGAYGYTF.

The chain employs TRBV15 and TRBJ1-4, with D unresolved. V dropped 4 bases and J dropped 3 bases, with 12 bases sitting between them. The CDR3 has 15 residues. Germline V gene data show CDR1 as LNHNV and CDR2 as YYDKDF (reference sequence). The CDR3 sequence is CATSIYSFSNEKLFF. DNA for the CDR3: TGTGCCACCAGCATATATAGCTTCTCTAATGAAAAACTGTTTTTT.

The chain couples TRBV7-2 to TRBJ2-1; a possible D gene is TRBD1 (6 bases). The CDR3 totals 15 residues. Trimming took off 1 base at V and 9 bases at J, with 16 bases between the two ends. Germline CDR1 and CDR2: SGHTA and FQGNSA. The CDR3 loop reads CASSLGRRQTGEQFF. CDR3 nucleotides: TGTGCCAGCAGCTTAGGTAGGAGACAGACAGGTGAGCAGTTCTTC. The full variable domain, its missing parts supplied by reference TRBV7-2 and TRBJ2-1, is GAGVSQSPSNKVTEKGKDVELRCDPISGHTALYWYRQSLGQGLEFLIYFQGNSAPDKSGLPSDRFSAERTGGSVSTLTIQRTQQEDSAVYLCASSLGRRQTGEQFFGPGTRLTVL.

The rearrangement uses TRBV4-1 and TRBJ2-3, with 11 bases lining up with TRBD2. Per the germline V gene, CDR1 is MGHRA and CDR2 is YSYEKL. With 8 bases clipped from V and 6 bases from J, the junction kept 13 bases outside the gene matches. The CDR3 loop spans 16 amino acids. For the CDR3, the DNA is TGCGCCAGCGGCCTGGGACTAGCGGTGAGGGGGGATACGCAGTATTTT. Its protein is CASGLGLAVRGDTQYF.

This clonotype has only a few counts. The chain recombines TRBV20-1 with TRBJ1-6; the D gene is possibly TRBD1 (5 bases). Germline loops: CDR1 DFQATT, CDR2 SNEGSKA (reference sequence). The CDR3 has 13 amino acids. Trimming stripped 0 bases from V and 7 bases from J, with 7 bases between. CDR3 DNA: TGCAGTGCTAGAGAACGGGGGAATTCACCCCTCCACTTT. Its protein is CSARERGNSPLHF.

In DNA form, the CDR3 reads TGTGCCAGCAGCAACGACTACCTATACGAGCAGTACTTC. Protein product: CASSNDYLYEQYF. The chain uses TRBV21-1 and TRBJ2-7; TRBD2, the D gene given by the table, was not confirmed from the DNA. TRBV21-1 is assigned pseudogene status. The length of the CDR3 is 13 residues.

This clonotype was observed at least ten times. The chain employs TRBV7-2 and TRBJ1-2, with 8 bases aligning to TRBD1. The germline CDR1 and CDR2 sequences are SGHTA and FQGNSA. The length of the CDR3 is 14 residues. With V trimmed by 1 base and J by 5 bases, 3 bases remained unmatched. CDR3 DNA: TGTGCCAGCAGCTTAGAAGGACAGGGATATGGCTACACCTTC. This translates into CASSLEGQGYGYTF.

This clonotype was seen just once. The chain carries TRBV7-3 and TRBJ2-1, with D tentatively TRBD1 or TRBD2 (5 bases each). The J call is uncertain, as TRBJ2-7 better fits the DNA end. CDR1 is SGHTA, CDR2 FQGTGA, per germline. The CDR3 is made up of 15 amino acids. Here the CDR3 DNA reads TGTGCCAGCAGCTTACTCGGGGCAGGGCCAGGAGAGCAGTACTTC. This gives the protein CASSLLGAGPGEQYF.

This clonotype was recorded a few times. At one end, the junction sequence differs from germline, possibly due to a read error. The chain couples TRBV7-9 to TRBJ1-4, with 7 nucleotides matching TRBD1. Germline assignment: CDR1 SEHNR and CDR2 FQNEAQ (reference sequence). This CDR3 has 13 amino acids. This CDR3 is CASSSTGGGGAVF. The CDR3 nucleotides are TGTGCCAGCAGCTCAACGGGAGGAGGGGGCGCGGTTTTT.

This clonotype has a handful of counts. One end of the junction is discordant with germline, which a read error may explain. This chain links TRBV4-1 with TRBJ1-1, with TRBD1 identical over 9 bases. The CDR3 totals 16 residues. In germline, CDR1 is MGHRA, CDR2 YSYEKL. CDR3 protein: CASSQEMGQGGKTAFF. The DNA of the CDR3 is TGCGCTAGCAGCCAAGAGATGGGACAGGGCGGTAAGACAGCTTTCTTT.

This clonotype was seen more than once but under ten times. The V and J genes are TRBV20-1 and TRBJ2-5; 10 bases match TRBD2. The J call may be incorrect, as the DNA end agrees better with TRBJ2-1. The CDR3 is 12 residues long. CDR1 and CDR2 from the germline V gene are DFQATT and SNEGSKA (reference sequence). CDR3 sequence (DNA): TGCAGCGGGGTAGCGGGAGGACGTGAGCAGTTCTTC. Its translation is CSGVAGGREQFF.

This clonotype came up many times. The J gene is TRBJ2-2, the V gene TRBV27; maybe TRBD1 (6 bases). Germline V gives CDR1 MNHEY, CDR2 SMNVEV (reference sequence). The CDR3 is made up of 15 amino acids. Trimming removed 5 bases from V and 0 bases from J, with 10 bases in between. The CDR3 sequence is CASSRQAANTGELFF. DNA for the CDR3: TGTGCCAGCAGTAGACAGGCCGCGAACACCGGGGAGCTGTTTTTT.

On this clonotype: A junction boundary mismatches the germline segment, possibly from a read error. V usage is TRBV5-4 and J usage is TRBJ2-2; D remains ambiguous. Germline lookup yields CDR1 SGHNT and CDR2 YYREEE (reference sequence). The CDR3 consists of 12 residues. For the CDR3, the DNA is TGCGCCAGCAGCTCCTCCGTCGGGGAGCTGTTTTTT. As protein: CASSSSVGELFF.

This clonotype was detected only a few times. This chain joins TRBV28 and TRBJ2-3; 7 bases are a match to TRBD2. CDR3 size: 15 residues. Germline CDR1 MDHEN, CDR2 SYDVKM. Trimming removed 3 bases from V and 2 bases from J; junction bases left unmatched: 5. Here the CDR3 DNA reads TGTGCCAGCAGTTTTGCCCAGCGGGACACAGATACGCAGTATTTT. Protein sequence: CASSFAQRDTDTQYF. The complete variable domain, with remaining parts taken from reference TRBV28 and TRBJ2-3, reads DVKVTQSSRYLVKRTGEKVFLECVQDMDHENMFWYRQDPGLGLRLIYFSYDVKMKEKGDIPEGYSVSREKKERFSLILESASTNQTSMYLCASSFAQRDTDTQYFGPGTRLTVL.

The rearrangement links TRBV6-5 to TRBJ2-3; D unclear. The germline V gene encodes CDR1 MNHEY and CDR2 SVGAGI. CDR3 length: 15 amino acids. V was cut by 3 bases and J by 2 bases, with 12 bases left in between. The CDR3 DNA reads TGTGCCAGCAGTTATAGTAAGGATTTCACAGATACGCAGTATTTT. It encodes CASSYSKDFTDTQYF.

This clonotype was detected only once. The chain couples TRBV11-2 to TRBJ2-1, with D perhaps matching TRBD2 (6 bases). V was trimmed by 0 bases and J by 9 bases, leaving 18 bases between them. The germline V gene encodes CDR1 SGHAT and CDR2 FQNNGV. This CDR3 region has 16 residues. CDR3 region: CASSLDGRSGAGEQFF. Written as DNA, the CDR3 is TGTGCCAGCAGCTTAGATGGGAGGAGTGGAGCAGGTGAGCAGTTCTTC. Full variable domain (missing parts from reference TRBV11-2 and TRBJ2-1): EAGVAQSPRYKIIEKRQSVAFWCNPISGHATLYWYQQILGQGPKLLIQFQNNGVVDDSQLPKDRFSAERLKGVDSTLKIQPAKLEDSAVYLCASSLDGRSGAGEQFFGPGTRLTVL.

There are a few counts of this clonotype. The V and J genes are TRBV15 and TRBJ1-2; D unclear. Trimming left V 0 bases short and J 5 bases short, with 13 bases between. The CDR3 runs to 15 residues. The V gene's germline CDR1 is LNHNV and CDR2 YYDKDF (reference sequence). CDR3 DNA: TGTGCCACCAGCAGAGATCGGGCAGCTTTTTATGGCTACACCTTC. Amino acids: CATSRDRAAFYGYTF.

This clonotype occurred a few times. This chain links TRBV2 with TRBJ1-5, with TRBD1 matching 7 bases. The CDR3 length is 16 residues. Germline V lookup: CDR1 SNHLY, CDR2 FYNNEI. V dropped 6 bases and J dropped 4; count of bases not matched to a gene: 12. The CDR3 DNA is TGTGCCAGCAGCCCAGGGGGAGGTACAGGGAATCAGCCCCAGCATTTT. It is translated as CASSPGGGTGNQPQHF.

In this sample, this clonotype turned up a few times. The chain has TRBV28 and TRBJ2-7; D unclear. This CDR3 spans 16 amino acids. Trimming left V 3 bases short and J 3 bases short, with 18 bases between. Germline assignment: CDR1 MDHEN and CDR2 SYDVKM. CDR3 protein: CASSFSAPGPLYEQYF. The CDR3 DNA follows: TGTGCCAGCAGTTTCTCTGCCCCCGGCCCACTCTACGAGCAGTACTTC.

This chain uses TRBV5-1 with TRBJ2-7, with D perhaps matching TRBD1 or TRBD2 (5 bases each). This CDR3 spans 16 amino acids. V was pared by 0 bases and J by 6 bases, with 19 bases between. From germline, CDR1 is SGHRS and CDR2 YFSETQ. The CDR3 loop is CASSLELIEGRIEQYF. The CDR3 DNA is TGCGCCAGCAGCTTGGAATTAATCGAGGGGCGGATCGAGCAGTACTTC.

This clonotype has just a few counts. This sequence joins TRBV12-3 or TRBV12-4 and TRBJ1-2; D unclear. The V end was cut by 0 bases, the J end by 7 bases, with 12 bases between. The CDR3 covers 14 residues. The CDR3 is CASSLAKAIGGYTF. The CDR3 DNA is TGTGCCAGCAGTTTAGCGAAGGCCATTGGTGGCTACACCTTC.

DNA of the CDR3: TGTGCCAGCAGCTCCCGACAGGGGAGGGATACGCAGTATTTT. This translates into CASSSRQGRDTQYF. The V and J genes are TRBV11-3 and TRBJ2-3, with 8 bases lining up with TRBD1. V lost 4 bases, J lost 6 bases, and 6 bases stayed unmatched. The length of the CDR3 is 14 residues. Looked up from germline, CDR1 is SGHNT and CDR2 is YENEEA.

This chain uses TRBV25-1 with TRBJ2-5; D is tentatively TRBD1 or TRBD2 (5 bases each). Germline V gene sequence: CDR1 MGHDK, CDR2 SYGVNS. V was pared by 5 bases and J by 5 bases, with 15 bases between. This CDR3 comprises 14 residues. The CDR3 loop is CASSMRGTWETQYF. The CDR3 coding sequence is TGTGCCAGCAGTATGAGGGGAACCTGGGAGACCCAGTACTTC.

The chain is built from TRBV25-1 and TRBJ2-5; D ambiguous. Germline V lookup: CDR1 MGHDK, CDR2 SYGVNS. With 0 bases removed from V and 0 bases from J, the gap between germline ends came to 2 bases. The CDR3 consists of 13 residues. Written as DNA, the CDR3 is TGTGCCAGCAGTGAATACTACCAAGAGACCCAGTACTTC. It is translated as CASSEYYQETQYF.

V is TRBV6-4 and J is TRBJ1-2, with no clear D. V gave up 6 bases and J gave up 0 bases, with 8 bases separating them. Germline V gives CDR1 MRHNA, CDR2 SNTAGT. The CDR3 totals 13 residues. Written as DNA, the CDR3 is TGTGCCAGCAGCGAATTTCCTAACTATGGCTACACCTTC. This sequence encodes CASSEFPNYGYTF.

This chain links TRBV4-2 with TRBJ2-1; no firm D call. The V end lost 0 bases, the J end lost 10 bases, and 10 bases lay between the germline ends. CDR3 length: 13 residues. The germline gives CDR1 LGHNA, CDR2 YNFKEQ. The CDR3 nucleotides are TGTGCCAGCAGCCAAGAATTTAGCAAGGAGCAGTTCTTC. Translation gives CASSQEFSKEQFF.

A few counts support this clonotype. DNA of the CDR3: TGTGCCAGCAGCCAAGTGCACGGGTACGAGCAGTACTTC. Translation gives CASSQVHGYEQYF. This chain joins TRBV3-1 and TRBJ2-5; the D is unclear. Matching the DNA end better, TRBJ2-7 makes the J call doubtful. Germline loops: CDR1 LGHDT, CDR2 YNNKEL (reference sequence). The CDR3 is made up of 13 amino acids.

The table lists this clonotype with a few counts. Sequence at one end of the junction differs from germline and may be a read error. The chain joins TRBV4-3 to TRBJ1-3; D is possibly TRBD1 (5 bases). The CDR3 is made up of 15 amino acids. The germline CDR1 and CDR2 sequences are LGHNA and YSLEER. CDR3 in DNA: TGCGACAGCAGCCAAGAGTGGGGGGCTGGAAACACCATATATTTT. This gives the protein CDSSQEWGAGNTIYF.